The 8 T cell receptor beta chains given below trace back to one sample, sequenced in a study of shared clonotypes between healthy human individuals. CD8 cells classed as naive were CD45RO-negative and positively selected for CCR7, excluding terminally differentiated effector memory CD45RA+ cells. Here immunoSEQ multiplex PCR was the method, and the copy in TCRdb shows in-frame clones only, minus some. Of about 2.2 million clones listed, roughly 95% were seen once; the top ten hold approximately 1.6%. The sequenced sample consisted of naive CD8+ T cells from PBMCs. The receptors originated from a man younger than 35 in good health. Some clones in this sample may be carry-over from other donors' samples.

This chain joins TRBV7-9 and TRBJ2-3; a possible D gene is TRBD1 (6 bases). The CDR3 contains 13 residues. The germline gives CDR1 SEHNR, CDR2 FQNEAQ (reference sequence). V was shortened by 5 bases and J by 4 bases, with 10 bases between the two germline ends. The CDR3 protein is CASSPTGPDTQYF. The DNA for the CDR3 is TGTGCCAGCAGCCCAACAGGGCCAGATACGCAGTATTTT.

The V gene is TRBV5-1, the J gene TRBJ2-3, with TRBD1 as a possible D gene (5 bases). Germline CDR1 SGHRS, CDR2 YFSETQ. V lost 4 bases and J lost 0, with 18 bases in between. CDR3 length equals 17 residues. The CDR3 DNA reads TGCGCCAGCAGCCCCACACTTGGGGCGGATAGCACAGATACGCAGTATTTT. Encoded protein: CASSPTLGADSTDTQYF.

The CDR3 here is CASSPHTGSGYEQYF. The CDR3 DNA sequence: TGTGCCAGCAGTCCCCACACCGGGAGCGGATACGAGCAGTACTTC. This rearrangement joins TRBV28 to TRBJ2-7, with D perhaps TRBD2 (6 bases). V shed 5 bases and J shed 4 bases, with 18 bases lying between them. CDR1 and CDR2 from the germline V gene are MDHEN and SYDVKM. This CDR3 is built from 15 residues.

The chain carries TRBV5-1 and TRBJ1-1; possibly TRBD1 for D (6 bases). This CDR3 is 15 amino acids long. Deletions cut 2 bases from V and 0 bases from J, with 11 bases between. Germline CDR1 and CDR2: SGHRS and YFSETQ. CDR3 DNA: TGCGCCAGCAGCTTTGAGGGGGGCATGAACACTGAAGCTTTCTTT. Translating gives CASSFEGGMNTEAFF.

This chain connects TRBV9 to TRBJ1-2; D is ambiguous. CDR1 SGDLS and CDR2 YYNGEE come from the germline V gene. V lost 3 bases, J lost 8 bases, and 20 bases lay in between. The CDR3 has 15 amino acids. The DNA of the CDR3 is TGTGCCAGCAGCGCATATGCTCGCGGGAGGTCGGGCTACACCTTC. Protein product: CASSAYARGRSGYTF.

The rearrangement joins TRBV15 to TRBJ1-6; weak D call: TRBD1 (5 bases). Trimming left V 6 bases short and J 13 bases short, with 13 bases between. Germline V gene sequence: CDR1 LNHNV, CDR2 YYDKDF (reference sequence). The CDR3 sequence is 12 residues long. CDR3 sequence reads: CATRREGLPLHF. Here the CDR3 DNA reads TGTGCCACCAGGCGGGAGGGGCTCCCCCTCCACTTT.

The rearrangement links TRBV6-1 to TRBJ1-2; perhaps TRBD1 as D (5 bases). This CDR3 has 14 residues. The V end was cut by 1 base, the J end by 5 bases, with 11 bases between. Looked up from germline, CDR1 is MNHNS and CDR2 is SASEGT. CDR3: CASSEGGAGYGYTF. CDR3 nucleotides: TGTGCCAGCAGTGAAGGGGGCGCGGGGTATGGCTACACCTTC.

This rearrangement joins TRBV2 to TRBJ2-1; tentative D call: TRBD1 (5 bases). The CDR3 runs 16 residues. Trimming pared 2 bases from V and 3 bases from J, leaving 14 bases between. Germline CDR1 reads SNHLY; CDR2 reads FYNNEI. Here the CDR3 reads CASSELVADNYNEQFF. CDR3 sequence (DNA): TGTGCCAGCAGTGAACTGGTGGCGGACAACTACAATGAGCAGTTCTTC.